These 3 T cell receptor beta chains originate from one sample sequenced in a study of T-cell memory formation after mild COVID-19. TCRdb processed the 5' RACE reads anew with MiXCR; each CDR3 protein has one entry. The table lists some 280,000 distinct CDR3 sequences, around 15% of them singletons. The sequenced material came from PBMCs or a T cell subset sorted from them (not recorded which). The receptors originated from a young man who had mild COVID-19 (a few samples of this study predate the infection). Cell type and time point are not known.

The V call is TRBV12-3 or TRBV12-4, the J call TRBJ2-5; tentatively, D is TRBD2 (6 bases). Between the trimmed V and J ends, which lost 3 bases and 5 bases, there was a span of 13 bases. This CDR3 contains 14 residues. CDR3 protein: CASSFSLGRETQYF. Here the CDR3 DNA reads TGTGCCAGCAGTTTCTCGCTGGGGAGGGAGACCCAGTACTTC.

This clonotype has a count of ten or more. The chain employs TRBV6-5 and TRBJ2-3; 7 nucleotides agree with TRBD1. The germline CDR1 and CDR2 sequences are MNHEY and SVGAGI. V gave up 6 bases and J gave up 0 bases; unmatched junction bases: 3. This CDR3 spans 14 amino acids. The CDR3 spells CASRRDRSTDTQYF. The CDR3 DNA reads as TGTGCCAGCAGGAGGGACAGAAGCACAGATACGCAGTATTTT.

This clonotype was found a few times. The chain carries TRBV12-3 or TRBV12-4 and TRBJ2-5; no clear D. The CDR3 is made up of 15 amino acids. V gave up 6 bases and J gave up 4 bases, with 18 bases separating them. This chain's CDR3 is CASRGSAKTGETQYF. The CDR3 DNA follows: TGTGCCAGCAGAGGCTCGGCTAAAACTGGAGAGACCCAGTACTTC.